This TCR beta chain was identified during a study of shared clonotypes between healthy human individuals. Study findings and constraints: Among the subsets, naive ones generally showed larger estimated richness than memory ones.

Naive CD8 cells lacked CD45RO and underwent positive selection for CCR7, leaving out terminally differentiated effector memory CD45RA+ cells. The CDR3 totals 15 residues. Trimming removed 2 bases from V and 4 bases from J; junction bases left unmatched: 5. Looked up from germline, CDR1 is MDHEN and CDR2 is SYDVKM. The assay was immunoSEQ multiplex PCR, and TCRdb's table has in-frame clones only and misses some. Of 1.5 million to 2.5 million clones listed, 85% to 95% are singletons. Points on this clone: The antigen is unknown.

This clonotype was obtained from a man aged 18 to 29 in good health. The sample taken for sequencing was naive CD8+ T cells sorted from blood. V usage is TRBV28 and J usage is TRBJ2-7, with 10 bases aligning to TRBD1. CDR3 loop: CASSLPGTGEYEQYF. DNA for the CDR3: TGTGCCAGCAGTTTACCCGGGACAGGGGAGTACGAGCAGTACTTC.